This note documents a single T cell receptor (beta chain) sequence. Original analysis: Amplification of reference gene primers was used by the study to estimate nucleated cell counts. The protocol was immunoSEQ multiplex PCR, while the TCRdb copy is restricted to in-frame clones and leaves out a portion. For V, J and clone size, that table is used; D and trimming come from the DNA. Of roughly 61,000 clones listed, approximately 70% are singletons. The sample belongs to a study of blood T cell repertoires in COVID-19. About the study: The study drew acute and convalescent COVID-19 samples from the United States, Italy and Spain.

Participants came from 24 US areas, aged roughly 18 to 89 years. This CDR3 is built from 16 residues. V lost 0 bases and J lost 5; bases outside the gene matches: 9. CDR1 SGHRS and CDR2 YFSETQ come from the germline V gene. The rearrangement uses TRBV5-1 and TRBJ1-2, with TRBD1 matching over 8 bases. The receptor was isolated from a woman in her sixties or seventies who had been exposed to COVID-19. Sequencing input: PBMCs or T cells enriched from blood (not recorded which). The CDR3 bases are TGCGCCAGCAGCTTGGCACTCCAGGGGGCAATTTATGGCTACACCTTC. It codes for CASSLALQGAIYGYTF.